These T cell receptor beta chains were read from a single sample in a study of cytomegalovirus exposure and HLA in healthy donors. Assay: immunoSEQ multiplex PCR; the TCRdb copy retains only in-frame clones and omits some. The data show about 160,000 clones, 68% seen once. Sequencing input: PBMCs. These receptors came from a woman aged 18-29 years in good health and CMV-seropositive. Each CDR3 is given with its conserved first and last residue. Each record gives: V gene, clone size, J gene, D gene, CDR3 DNA, CDR3 protein. A D gene is named only where the DNA matches it firmly. Size values are once, few and many counts, or a class for expanded clones, and some rows have none.

v_gene: TRBV27; abundance: .; j_gene: TRBJ1-5; d_gene: .; CDR3nt: TGTGCCAGCAGTCCCATACTCAGGGGCTACAATCAGCCCCAGCATTTT; CDR3aa: CASSPILRGYNQPQHF
v_gene: TRBV18; abundance: .; j_gene: TRBJ1-1; d_gene: .; CDR3nt: TGTGCCAGCTCCGAGGGCAAGAACACTGAAGCTTTCTTT; CDR3aa: CASSEGKNTEAFF
v_gene: TRBV2; abundance: few; j_gene: TRBJ1-2; d_gene: TRBD1; CDR3nt: TGTGCCAGCAGTGAAAGCCCCCAGGGGGATGGCTACACCTTC; CDR3aa: CASSESPQGDGYTF
v_gene: TRBV19; abundance: .; j_gene: TRBJ2-6; d_gene: .; CDR3nt: TGTGCCAGTAGTCGGCCAGGGACATCTGGGGCCAACGTCCTGACTTTC; CDR3aa: CASSRPGTSGANVLTF
v_gene: TRBV28; abundance: .; j_gene: TRBJ1-4; d_gene: .; CDR3nt: TGTGCCAGCAGAGGCGCTCGGGGAACAACTAATGAAAAACTGTTTTTT; CDR3aa: CASRGARGTTNEKLFF
v_gene: TRBV7-6; abundance: few; j_gene: TRBJ1-1; d_gene: .; CDR3nt: TGTGCCAGCAGCCCCCACCACGGGAACACTGAAGCTTTCTTT; CDR3aa: CASSPHHGNTEAFF
v_gene: TRBV18; abundance: .; j_gene: TRBJ1-1; d_gene: .; CDR3nt: TGTGCCAGCTCACCACCGGGACAACCGAGAGAAGCTTTCTTT; CDR3aa: CASSPPGQPREAFF
v_gene: TRBV28; abundance: few; j_gene: TRBJ1-2; d_gene: .; CDR3nt: TGTGCCAGCAGTAGCACAGCTTCTAACTATGGCTACACCTTC; CDR3aa: CASSSTASNYGYTF
v_gene: TRBV7-9; abundance: .; j_gene: TRBJ1-1; d_gene: TRBD1; CDR3nt: TGTGCCAGCAGCGTAGAAACAGGGGGTGTTGACACTGAAGCTTTCTTT; CDR3aa: CASSVETGGVDTEAFF
v_gene: TRBV2; abundance: .; j_gene: TRBJ1-1; d_gene: .; CDR3nt: TGTGCCAGCAGCTGGCCCATGGACAGAATGAACACTGAAGCTTTCTTT; CDR3aa: CASSWPMDRMNTEAFF
v_gene: TRBV13; abundance: .; j_gene: TRBJ2-7; d_gene: .; CDR3nt: TGTGCCAGCAGCGGAGAATTTTCCTACGAGCAGTACTTC; CDR3aa: CASSGEFSYEQYF
v_gene: TRBV6-5; abundance: once; j_gene: TRBJ1-1; d_gene: .; CDR3nt: TGTGCCAGCAGGCCGGGACAAGGAGGATGGACTGAAGCTTTCTTT; CDR3aa: CASRPGQGGWTEAFF
v_gene: TRBV7-3; abundance: few; j_gene: TRBJ2-6; d_gene: TRBD1; CDR3nt: TGTGCCAGCAGCACCAGAGGGACAGGGGGGCTCGCTGGGGCCAACGTCCTGACTTTC; CDR3aa: CASSTRGTGGLAGANVLTF
v_gene: TRBV18; abundance: .; j_gene: TRBJ1-3; d_gene: .; CDR3nt: TGTGCCAGCTCACCCACAGGGACTGGAAACACCATATATTTT; CDR3aa: CASSPTGTGNTIYF
v_gene: TRBV7-9; abundance: .; j_gene: TRBJ1-6; d_gene: .; CDR3nt: TGTGCCAGCAGCTTAGAACTAAATTCACCCCTCCACTTT; CDR3aa: CASSLELNSPLHF
v_gene: TRBV6-1; abundance: .; j_gene: TRBJ1-4; d_gene: TRBD1; CDR3nt: TGTGCCAGCAGTGGCACAGGGGAGACTAATGAAAAACTGTTTTTT; CDR3aa: CASSGTGETNEKLFF
v_gene: TRBV7-2; abundance: few; j_gene: TRBJ2-2; d_gene: .; CDR3nt: TGTGCCAGCAGCTTAGCGTCGGGGCGGGGCACCGGGGAGCTGTTTTTT; CDR3aa: CASSLASGRGTGELFF
v_gene: TRBV5-4; abundance: .; j_gene: TRBJ2-7; d_gene: TRBD1; CDR3nt: TGTGCCAGCAGCTTGCCGGGGACAGGACTCTACGAGCAGTACTTC; CDR3aa: CASSLPGTGLYEQYF
v_gene: TRBV9; abundance: .; j_gene: TRBJ2-3; d_gene: TRBD2; CDR3nt: TGTGCCAGCAGCGTATCGCGGGAGTTTTTAGATACGCAGTATTTT; CDR3aa: CASSVSREFLDTQYF
v_gene: TRBV28; abundance: .; j_gene: TRBJ1-5; d_gene: .; CDR3nt: TGTGCCAGCAGATTAACAGGGTCGGCCAATCAGCCCCAGCATTTT; CDR3aa: CASRLTGSANQPQHF
v_gene: TRBV19; abundance: .; j_gene: TRBJ2-1; d_gene: .; CDR3nt: TGTGCCAGTAGTATAGGTGGGCGTGAGCAGTTCTTC; CDR3aa: CASSIGGREQFF
v_gene: TRBV5-4; abundance: .; j_gene: TRBJ1-6; d_gene: .; CDR3nt: TGTGCCAGCACCAGGGATGCGGGGACACCCCTCCACTTT; CDR3aa: CASTRDAGTPLHF